The clone carrying this TCR beta chain was counted a single time. The antigen remains unidentified. One junction end disagrees with the germline gene, perhaps due to a read error. TCRdb keeps only in-frame clones here, not all; method: immunoSEQ multiplex PCR. Of 60,000 to 95,000 clones listed, about 88% are singletons. The V gene's germline CDR1 is MNHNS and CDR2 SASEGT. The CDR3 runs 13 residues. This entry is derived from a study of OX40 agonist ivuxolimab in advanced cancers. Whole-study context: Given to patients was ivuxolimab, an agonistic anti-OX40 (CD134) antibody. The eligibility criteria allowed prior anti-PD-1, anti-PD-L1 or anti-CTLA-4 therapy, and about 40% had some. Broader study findings: Circulating CD4+ and CD8+ T cells showed clonal expansion by week 6 at 0.1 to 3.0 mg/kg.

J is TRBJ2-1 and V is TRBV6-1; D may correspond to TRBD1 or TRBD2 (5 bases each). The sequences come from CD4+ or CD8+ T cells sorted from blood, collected in a trial of the OX40 agonist ivuxolimab. This TCR was recovered from an adult with an advanced solid tumor such as melanoma, head and neck, liver or kidney cancer. CDR3 in amino acids: CVLGERAYNEQFF. Written as DNA, the CDR3 is TGCGTCCTAGGGGAGAGGGCCTACAATGAGCAGTTCTTC.